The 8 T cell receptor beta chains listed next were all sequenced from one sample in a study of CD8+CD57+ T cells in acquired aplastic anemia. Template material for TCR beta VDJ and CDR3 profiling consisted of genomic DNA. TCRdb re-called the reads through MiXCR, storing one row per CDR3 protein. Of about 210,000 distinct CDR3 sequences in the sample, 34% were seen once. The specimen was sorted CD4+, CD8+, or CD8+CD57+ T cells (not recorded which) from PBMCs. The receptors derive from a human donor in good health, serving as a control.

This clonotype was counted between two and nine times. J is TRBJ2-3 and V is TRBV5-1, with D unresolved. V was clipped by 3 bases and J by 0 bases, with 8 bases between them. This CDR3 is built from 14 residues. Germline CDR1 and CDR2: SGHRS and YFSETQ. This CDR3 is CASSSRPSTDTQYF. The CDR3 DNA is TGCGCCAGCAGCTCTCGGCCAAGCACAGATACGCAGTATTTT.

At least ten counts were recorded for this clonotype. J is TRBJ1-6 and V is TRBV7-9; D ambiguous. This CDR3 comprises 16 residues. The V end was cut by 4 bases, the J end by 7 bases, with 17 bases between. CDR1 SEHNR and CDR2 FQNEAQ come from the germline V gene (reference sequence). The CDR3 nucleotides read TGTGCCAGCAGCTCGTCGTGGCCGGGCCAGAATTCACCCCTCCACTTT. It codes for CASSSSWPGQNSPLHF.

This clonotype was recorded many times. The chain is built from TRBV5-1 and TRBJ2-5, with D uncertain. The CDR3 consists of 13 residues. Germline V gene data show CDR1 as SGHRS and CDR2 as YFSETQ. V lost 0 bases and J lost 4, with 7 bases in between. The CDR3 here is CASSLAFPETQYF. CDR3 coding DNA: TGCGCCAGCAGCTTGGCCTTTCCAGAGACCCAGTACTTC. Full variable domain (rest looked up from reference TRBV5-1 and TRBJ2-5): KAGVTQTPRYLIKTRGQQVTLSCSPISGHRSVSWYQQTPGQGLQFLFEYFSETQRNKGNFPGRFSGRQFSNSRSEMNVSTLELGDSALYLCASSLAFPETQYFGPGTRLLVL.

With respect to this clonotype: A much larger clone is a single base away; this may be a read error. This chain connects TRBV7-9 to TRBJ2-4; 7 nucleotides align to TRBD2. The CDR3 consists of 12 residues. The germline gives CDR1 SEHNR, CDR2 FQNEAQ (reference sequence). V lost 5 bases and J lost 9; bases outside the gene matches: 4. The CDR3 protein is CASSVPGGIQYF. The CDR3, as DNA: TGTGCCAGCAGCGTCCCGGGAGGCATTCAGTACTTC. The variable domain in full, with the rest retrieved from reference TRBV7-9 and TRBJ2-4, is DTGVSQNPRHKITKRGQNVTFRCDPISEHNRLYWYRQTLGQGPEFLTYFQNEAQLEKSRLLSDRFSAERPKGSFSTLEIQRTEQGDSAMYLCASSVPGGIQYFGAGTRLSVL.

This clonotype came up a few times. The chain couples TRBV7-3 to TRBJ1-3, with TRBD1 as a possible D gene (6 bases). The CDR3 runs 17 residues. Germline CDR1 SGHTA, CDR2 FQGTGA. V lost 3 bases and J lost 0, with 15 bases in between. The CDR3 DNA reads TGTGCCAGCAGCTTCACCGGGACACCTAACTCTGGAAACACCATATATTTT. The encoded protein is CASSFTGTPNSGNTIYF.

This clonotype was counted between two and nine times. The CDR3 DNA sequence: TGTGCCAGCAGCCGTACAGGGTGGGGACAGCCCCAGCATTTT. This sequence encodes CASSRTGWGQPQHF. The chain has TRBV11-2 and TRBJ1-5; D possibly corresponds to TRBD1 (6 bases). Between the trimmed V and J ends, which lost 5 bases and 7 bases, there was a span of 15 bases. The CDR3 is made up of 14 amino acids. The V gene's germline CDR1 is SGHAT and CDR2 FQNNGV.

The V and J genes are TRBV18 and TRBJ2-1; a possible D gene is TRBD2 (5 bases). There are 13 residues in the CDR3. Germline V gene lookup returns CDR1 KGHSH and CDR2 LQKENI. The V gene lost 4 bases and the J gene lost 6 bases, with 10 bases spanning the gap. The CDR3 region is CASSLTSSNEQFF. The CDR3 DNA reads TGTGCCAGCTCACTTACTAGTTCCAATGAGCAGTTCTTC.

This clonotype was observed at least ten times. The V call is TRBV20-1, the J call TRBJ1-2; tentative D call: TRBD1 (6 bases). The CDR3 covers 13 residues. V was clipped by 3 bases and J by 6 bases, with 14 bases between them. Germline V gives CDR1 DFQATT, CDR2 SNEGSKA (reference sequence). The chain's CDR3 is CSASATGYDGYTF. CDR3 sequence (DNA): TGCAGTGCTAGTGCCACAGGGTATGATGGCTACACCTTC.